The clone carrying this T cell receptor beta chain was seen more than once but under ten times. What it binds is not known. The data stem from a study of cytotoxic CD8 clonotypes in ibrutinib-treated CLL. Turning to the study itself: The study included eleven to twelve relapsed/refractory and 15 treatment-naive patients; approximately 17 had IGHV unmutated disease. Average yields of around 260,000 productive templates and 94,082 productive rearrangements characterized the samples. Overall study findings and caveats: Public clonotypes, rarely seen, contracted or held steady on treatment. Clonality rose at ibrutinib response and fell back toward baseline at progression.

Some clones are missing from TCRdb's copy, which holds only in-frame ones; the method was immunoSEQ multiplex PCR. The data contain fewer than 400,000 clones, 67% of them seen just once; the ten biggest clones take up approximately 6%. Looked up from germline, CDR1 is SQVTM and CDR2 is ANQGSEA. Deletions cut 4 bases from V and 2 bases from J, with 6 bases between. The CDR3 sequence is 11 residues long. The chain combines TRBV29-1 with TRBJ2-7, with D unresolved. The TCR sequence derives from a human donor with chronic lymphocytic leukemia. Material: PBMCs, obtained after 36 months of ibrutinib treatment. For the CDR3, the DNA is TGCAGCGTTGGATCCCCCTACGAGCAGTACTTC. Protein sequence: CSVGSPYEQYF.